The rows below give T cell receptor beta chains drawn from one sample of a study of blood T cell repertoires in COVID-19. Sequencing used immunoSEQ multiplex PCR; TCRdb keeps in-frame clones, though not all of them. This sample has about 410,000 clones, with about 89% found just once. The source material was peripheral blood. Receptor source: a woman between 35 and 50 years old with COVID-19, enrolled during active disease. Both conserved end residues are part of each CDR3. The order of the fields is D gene, V gene, clone size, J gene, CDR3 DNA, CDR3 protein. A D gene is named only where the DNA matches it firmly. Part of the rows lack a size; the others show once, few, many or a class for expanded clones.

D: .
V: TRBV9
size: .
J: TRBJ2-2
DNA: TGTGCCAGCAGCATAGGGGCGCCCGGGGAGCTGTTTTTT
CDR3: CASSIGAPGELFF

D: .
V: TRBV7-2
size: .
J: TRBJ1-2
DNA: TGTGCCAGCAGCCAAATTCAAAACAGAGGGCCTAACTATGGCTACACCTTC
CDR3: CASSQIQNRGPNYGYTF

D: .
V: TRBV15
size: .
J: TRBJ1-3
DNA: TGTGCCACCAGCAGACAAAACACCATATATTTT
CDR3: CATSRQNTIYF

D: .
V: TRBV29-1
size: .
J: TRBJ1-2
DNA: TGCAGCGTTGGGGGCGCGTCCTATGGCTACACCTTC
CDR3: CSVGGASYGYTF

D: .
V: TRBV5-1
size: .
J: TRBJ2-1
DNA: TGCGCCAGCAGCTCCCCACAGGACAATGAGCAGTTCTTC
CDR3: CASSSPQDNEQFF

D: .
V: TRBV19
size: .
J: TRBJ1-2
DNA: TGTGCCAGTAGTAATCAGGGAACTAACTATGGCTACACCTTC
CDR3: CASSNQGTNYGYTF

D: TRBD1
V: TRBV11-2
size: .
J: TRBJ1-5
DNA: TGTGCCAGCAGCAAAACAGGGGACCAGCCCCAGCATTTT
CDR3: CASSKTGDQPQHF

D: .
V: TRBV7-2
size: once
J: TRBJ2-5
DNA: TGTGCCAGCAGCTTAGGGCCGCAGTACCAAGAGACCCAGTACTTC
CDR3: CASSLGPQYQETQYF

D: .
V: TRBV5-1
size: .
J: TRBJ1-4
DNA: TGCGCCAGCAGCTTGTCAGGGGATACGGGGGAAAAACTGTTTTTT
CDR3: CASSLSGDTGEKLFF

D: .
V: TRBV7-2
size: .
J: TRBJ2-7
DNA: TGTGCCAGCAGCTTAGATATCTACGAGCAGTACTTC
CDR3: CASSLDIYEQYF

D: TRBD1
V: TRBV19
size: .
J: TRBJ2-7
DNA: TGTGCCAGTAGTATGGGCCCGGACAGGGAGCAGTACTTC
CDR3: CASSMGPDREQYF

D: .
V: TRBV6-6
size: .
J: TRBJ2-7
DNA: TGTGCCAGCAGTCCCCGCAGGGGCTTCAACTACGAGCAGTACTTC
CDR3: CASSPRRGFNYEQYF

D: .
V: TRBV4-3
size: .
J: TRBJ1-1
DNA: TGCGCCAGCAGCCAAGATCTCGGGGGAGGCACTGAAGCTTTCTTT
CDR3: CASSQDLGGGTEAFF